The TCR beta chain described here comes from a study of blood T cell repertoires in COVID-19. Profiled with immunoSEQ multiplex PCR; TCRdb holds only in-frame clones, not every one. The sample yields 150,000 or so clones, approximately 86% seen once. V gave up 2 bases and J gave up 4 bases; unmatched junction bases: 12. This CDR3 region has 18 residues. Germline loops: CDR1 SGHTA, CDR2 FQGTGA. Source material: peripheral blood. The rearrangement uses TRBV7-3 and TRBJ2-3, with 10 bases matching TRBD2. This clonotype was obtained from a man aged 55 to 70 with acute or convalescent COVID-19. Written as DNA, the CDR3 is TGTGCCAGCAGCTTAGAAGCCCCTAGCGGGAGTTGGGCAGATACGCAGTATTTT. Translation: CASSLEAPSGSWADTQYF.